Below, 5 T cell receptor beta chains from the same sample are listed, as sequenced in a study of blood T cell repertoires in COVID-19. This table comes from immunoSEQ multiplex PCR, and its TCRdb copy is limited to in-frame clones, with some not included. The sample consists of about 190,000 clones, approximately 80% of them appearing once. The source material was PBMCs or T cells enriched from blood (not recorded which). The receptors stem from a woman aged 50 to 60 who had recovered from COVID-19.

V is TRBV5-1 and J is TRBJ2-7; 9 bases agree with TRBD2. This CDR3 has 14 residues. V lost 2 bases, J lost 6 bases, and 6 bases stayed unmatched. The germline V gene encodes CDR1 SGHRS and CDR2 YFSETQ. CDR3 region: CASSFSGSSVEQYF. The CDR3 DNA sequence: TGCGCCAGCAGCTTTAGCGGGAGCAGTGTCGAGCAGTACTTC.

This clone has just a few counts. The J gene is TRBJ1-2, the V gene TRBV7-2; D ambiguous. The CDR3 totals 13 residues. Germline assignment: CDR1 SGHTA and CDR2 FQGNSA. The V gene lost 5 bases and the J gene lost 0 bases, with 7 bases spanning the gap. The CDR3 loop reads CASSPQSNYGYTF. CDR3 coding DNA: TGTGCCAGCAGCCCGCAGTCTAACTATGGCTACACCTTC.

The chain couples TRBV7-9 to TRBJ2-2; unclear D gene. Trimming left V 5 bases short and J 3 bases short, with 7 bases between. The CDR3 is made up of 13 amino acids. The V gene's germline CDR1 is SEHNR and CDR2 FQNEAQ (reference sequence). In DNA form, the CDR3 reads TGTGCCAGCAGCCCCCGGGACACCGGGGAGCTGTTTTTT. Amino acids: CASSPRDTGELFF. The full variable domain, its missing parts supplied by reference TRBV7-9 and TRBJ2-2, is DTGVSQNPRHKITKRGQNVTFRCDPISEHNRLYWYRQTLGQGPEFLTYFQNEAQLEKSRLLSDRFSAERPKGSFSTLEIQRTEQGDSAMYLCASSPRDTGELFFGEGSRLTVL.

The chain employs TRBV7-6 and TRBJ2-7; weak D call: TRBD2 (5 bases). CDR1 and CDR2 (germline): SGHVS, FNYEAQ. The V end was cut by 8 bases, the J end by 0 bases, with 17 bases between. The CDR3 consists of 15 residues. As DNA, the CDR3 is TGTGCCAGCGGCACAAATGGACTGGGCTCCTACGAGCAGTACTTC. Protein product: CASGTNGLGSYEQYF.

This chain links TRBV30 with TRBJ2-7; 12 nucleotides align to TRBD2. V shed 4 bases, J shed 6 bases, and the junction held 10 bases outside the gene matches. CDR1 and CDR2 (germline): GTSNPN, SVGIG (reference sequence). This CDR3 comprises 15 residues. As DNA, the CDR3 is TGTGCCTGGACCGTACCGGGACTAGCGGGCCCCGAGCAGTACTTC. Translation: CAWTVPGLAGPEQYF.